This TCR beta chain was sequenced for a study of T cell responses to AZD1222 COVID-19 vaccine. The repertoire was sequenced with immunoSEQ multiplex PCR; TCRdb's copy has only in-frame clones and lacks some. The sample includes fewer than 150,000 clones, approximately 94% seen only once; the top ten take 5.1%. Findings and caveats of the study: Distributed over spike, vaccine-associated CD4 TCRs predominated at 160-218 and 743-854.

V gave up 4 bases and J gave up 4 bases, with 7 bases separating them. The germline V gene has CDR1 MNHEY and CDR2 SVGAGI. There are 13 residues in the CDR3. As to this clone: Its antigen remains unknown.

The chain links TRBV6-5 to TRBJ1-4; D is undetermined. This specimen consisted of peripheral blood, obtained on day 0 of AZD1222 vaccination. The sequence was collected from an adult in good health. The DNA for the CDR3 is TGTGCCAGCAGTTGGGTAGTTAATGAAAAACTGTTTTTT. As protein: CASSWVVNEKLFF.